This T cell receptor beta chain was profiled in a study of long-term antiretroviral therapy in people with HIV. The content of samples before DNA extraction was about 0.9-11 million cryopreserved PBMC. Trimming removed 7 bases from V and 0 bases from J; junction bases left unmatched: 5. The CDR3 sequence is 15 residues long. CDR1 is MDHEN and CDR2 is SYDVKM in the germline V gene. At the survey level, the v3.0 immunoSEQ assay was run. The assay was immunoSEQ multiplex PCR, and TCRdb's table has in-frame clones only and misses some. In the table there are more than 45,000 clones, about 81% of which are singletons.

The sequenced sample was unsorted PBMCs, obtained 0.8 years after starting antiretroviral therapy. The TCR was taken from a woman aged 18-29 years with HIV. The chain has TRBV28 and TRBJ2-3, with TRBD2 identical over 9 bases. The CDR3 DNA sequence: TGTGCCAGCAAGAAGCGGGAGGCTAGCACAGATACGCAGTATTTT. It translates to CASKKREASTDTQYF.